These T cell receptor beta chains were read from a single sample in a study of T cell responses to AZD1222 COVID-19 vaccine. Repertoires were generated with immunoSEQ multiplex PCR, while TCRdb's copy carries only in-frame clones and drops some. Of more than 85,000 clones in the sample, 82% were seen once. The sample was peripheral blood, taken on day 0 of AZD1222 vaccination. All receptors derive from an adult in good health. CDR3s include the opening cysteine and the closing phenylalanine or tryptophan. Fields, in order: D gene, J gene, V gene, clone size, CDR3 DNA, CDR3 protein. A D gene is named only where the DNA matches it firmly. Rows give clone size only sometimes, using once, few, many, or a class for an expanded clone.

-,TRBJ1-3,TRBV7-9,-,TGTGCCAGCAGCCCGACAGGAAACCGTGGAAACACCATATATTTT,CASSPTGNRGNTIYF
-,TRBJ2-7,TRBV6-5,-,TGTGCCAGCAGTTACCGGGCATCTTTGCGGGAGCAGTACTTC,CASSYRASLREQYF
-,TRBJ1-2,TRBV19,once,TGTGCCAGTATAACGGCCAACTATGGCTACACCTTC,CASITANYGYTF
-,TRBJ2-3,TRBV10-2,-,TGCGCCAGCGAACAGGGTGGGGGGACAGATACGCAGTATTTT,CASEQGGGTDTQYF
-,TRBJ1-4,TRBV7-8,-,TGTGCCAGCAGCTCAGTGGACAGTGAAAAACTGTTTTTT,CASSSVDSEKLFF
TRBD2,TRBJ2-7,TRBV11-1,-,TGTGCCAGCAGCTTGGGTCTAGCGGATTACGAGCAGTACTTC,CASSLGLADYEQYF
-,TRBJ2-5,TRBV4-2,-,TGTGCCAGCAGCCAAGCAGGGCTAGCTCACATACAAGAGACCCAGTACTTC,CASSQAGLAHIQETQYF
-,TRBJ1-2,TRBV4-3,-,TGCGCCAGCAGCCAAGATGATGACTATGGCTACACCTTC,CASSQDDDYGYTF
TRBD1,TRBJ2-3,TRBV6-5,few,TGTGCCAGCAGCTGGACAGGGTGGGACACAGATACGCAGTATTTT,CASSWTGWDTDTQYF
-,TRBJ1-5,TRBV7-8,-,TGTGCCAGCAGCTTAGGGACAAGTAGCAATCAGCCCCAGCATTTT,CASSLGTSSNQPQHF
-,TRBJ1-1,TRBV7-6,-,TGTGCCAGCAGCTTACTTAACCACGGGCTCTCTGCCACTGAAGCTTTCTTT,CASSLLNHGLSATEAFF
TRBD1,TRBJ2-1,TRBV18,-,TGTGCCAGCTCACCCCAACAGGGGTACAATGAGCAGTTCTTC,CASSPQQGYNEQFF
-,TRBJ1-6,TRBV4-1,-,TGCGCCAGCAGCCGCCTTGGCCATAGGGGTTCACCCCTCCACTTT,CASSRLGHRGSPLHF
-,TRBJ1-5,TRBV19,-,TGTGCCAGTAGTATAACCGGGAGCAAGAATCAGCCCCAGCATTTT,CASSITGSKNQPQHF
-,TRBJ1-1,TRBV6-5,-,TGTGCCAGCAGTTACCGAGGTAACACTGAAGCTTTCTTT,CASSYRGNTEAFF
-,TRBJ1-1,TRBV2,-,TGTGCCAGCAGTACCGCGGGAACAACTGAAGCTTTCTTT,CASSTAGTTEAFF
TRBD1,TRBJ1-6,TRBV5-4,-,TGTGCCAGCAGCTTGGAGGGGGCAGGTTCACCCCTCCACTTT,CASSLEGAGSPLHF
-,TRBJ2-7,TRBV3-1/TRBV3-2,-,TGTGCCAGCAGCCAACCAGGGGCCCAATCCTACGAGCAGTACTTC,CASSQPGAQSYEQYF
-,TRBJ2-2,TRBV7-2,few,TGTGCCAGCAGCTTAAGGGGGGGCACCTCCGGGGAGCTGTTTTTT,CASSLRGGTSGELFF
TRBD1,TRBJ2-3,TRBV6-2/TRBV6-3,-,TGTGCCAGCAGTTACAGGCAGGGGGAGTTGGGGGAAGATACGCAGTATTTT,CASSYRQGELGEDTQYF
-,TRBJ2-7,TRBV27,-,TGTGCCAGCAGGTGGGACTCCTCGCGTGCCTCCGAGCAGTACTTC,CASRWDSSRASEQYF
-,TRBJ1-1,TRBV5-1,-,TGCGCCAGCAGCTTGGAGGAGGGAGAAGCTTTCTTT,CASSLEEGEAFF
-,TRBJ1-1,TRBV28,-,TGTGCCAGCAGTTCGACAGCAAACACTGAAGCTTTCTTT,CASSSTANTEAFF
-,TRBJ2-7,TRBV6-5,-,TGTGCCAGCAGTCGCCTACTTGGGTACGAGCAGTACTTC,CASSRLLGYEQYF
-,TRBJ2-1,TRBV10-3,-,TGTGCCATCAGTGAGCAGTCAAGGGCCAGCTCCTACAATGAGCAGTTCTTC,CAISEQSRASSYNEQFF
TRBD2,TRBJ2-3,TRBV5-4,-,TGTGCCAGCAGCACTAGCGGGGGCAGCACAGATACGCAGTATTTT,CASSTSGGSTDTQYF
-,TRBJ2-2,TRBV15,-,TGTGCCACCAGCAGAGATTACCGGACGATTTGGGGATCCGGGGAGCTGTTTTTT,CATSRDYRTIWGSGELFF
-,TRBJ2-7,TRBV2,-,TGTGCCAGCAGTGAAGCGACCCTCGGGAGAAACGAGCAGTACTTC,CASSEATLGRNEQYF
-,TRBJ1-6,TRBV15,-,TGTGCCACCAGCAGACCATTTTCACCCCTCCACTTT,CATSRPFSPLHF
-,TRBJ2-5,TRBV10-2,-,TGCGCCAGCAGGGAAGACACGCAAGAGACCCAGTACTTC,CASREDTQETQYF
-,TRBJ1-1,TRBV28,few,TGTGCCAGCAGGGAGCTGAACACTGAAGCTTTCTTT,CASRELNTEAFF
TRBD1,TRBJ1-6,TRBV5-6,-,TGTGCCAGCAGCAAGGACAGGGGACAATATAATTCACCCCTCCACTTT,CASSKDRGQYNSPLHF
-,TRBJ1-2,TRBV4-3,-,TGCGCCAGCAGCCAAGCAACGTCCCTTTATGGCTACACCTTC,CASSQATSLYGYTF
-,TRBJ2-1,TRBV7-2,-,TGTGCCAGCAGCAGTGGACAGTGGGCCAATGAGCAGTTCTTC,CASSSGQWANEQFF
TRBD1,TRBJ1-1,TRBV11-1,-,TGTGCCAGCAGCGACAGGGGGGAAACTGAAGCTTTCTTT,CASSDRGETEAFF
-,TRBJ1-2,TRBV6-2/TRBV6-3,few,TGTGCCAGCAGTGCCACAGGGTATGATGGCTACACCTTC,CASSATGYDGYTF
-,TRBJ2-5,TRBV3-1/TRBV3-2,-,TGTGCCAGCAGCCAATTGGGAGAGACCCAGTACTTC,CASSQLGETQYF
-,TRBJ2-7,TRBV3-1/TRBV3-2,-,TGTGCCAGCAGCCAAGATAAAGTTGAGCAGTACTTC,CASSQDKVEQYF
-,TRBJ2-2,TRBV11-2,-,TGTGCCAGCAGCTTACAGTACACCGGGGAGCTGTTTTTT,CASSLQYTGELFF
-,TRBJ1-5,TRBV19,-,TGTGCCAGTAGTTCTTTACGGATATTCGCTTATAGCAATCAGCCCCAGCATTTT,CASSSLRIFAYSNQPQHF
-,TRBJ1-1,TRBV6-4,-,TGTGCCAGCAGTGACTCGAGTCGGGGGGAAGCTTTCTTT,CASSDSSRGEAFF
TRBD1,TRBJ1-6,TRBV19,few,TGTGCCAGTACCGACGGACAGGGTGATTCACCCCTCCACTTT,CASTDGQGDSPLHF
-,TRBJ2-1,TRBV3-1/TRBV3-2,-,TGTGCCAGCAGCCAAGATCTACGGAATGAGCAGTTCTTC,CASSQDLRNEQFF
TRBD1,TRBJ1-6,TRBV2,-,TGTGCCAGCAGTTTTCTCCAGGGGGCTGGTTATAATTCACCCCTCCACTTT,CASSFLQGAGYNSPLHF
TRBD1,TRBJ2-7,TRBV5-8,few,TGTGCCAGCAGCTTGGGGGGACAGGGGGCGAGCGAGCAGTACTTC,CASSLGGQGASEQYF
TRBD1,TRBJ1-2,TRBV27,-,TGTGCCAGCAGTTGGGACAGGGGAAGGTATGGCTACACCTTC,CASSWDRGRYGYTF
-,TRBJ2-7,TRBV11-2,-,TGTGCCAGCAGCTTGGGATTGGAAAGGCGGGGCCATATCTACGAGCAGTACTTC,CASSLGLERRGHIYEQYF
-,TRBJ1-1,TRBV4-3,once,TGCGCCAGCAGCCAAGAAGGGCTCAGCACTGAAGCTTTCTTT,CASSQEGLSTEAFF
-,TRBJ2-3,TRBV6-4,-,TGTGCCAGCAGTGGCTCAACCACAGATACGCAGTATTTT,CASSGSTTDTQYF
-,TRBJ2-3,TRBV5-4,-,TGTGCCAGCAGCCGCGAAAGTTCGACAGATACGCAGTATTTT,CASSRESSTDTQYF
TRBD2,TRBJ2-1,TRBV10-2,-,TGCGCCAGCAGCCCGGGGGGGCTTGGTGAGCAGTTCTTC,CASSPGGLGEQFF
-,TRBJ2-7,TRBV20-1,-,TGCAGTGCTAGTCTTTTGATGGGGGGCTCTTACGAGCAGTACTTC,CSASLLMGGSYEQYF
-,TRBJ1-5,TRBV5-6,-,TGTGCCAGCAGCTTGTTCATGACGGGTCAGCCCCAGCATTTT,CASSLFMTGQPQHF
-,TRBJ1-1,TRBV7-9,-,TGTGCCAGCAGCTGGGGGGGCAGCAGGAACACTGAAGCTTTCTTT,CASSWGGSRNTEAFF
TRBD1,TRBJ1-1,TRBV2,-,TGTGCCAGCAGTCAGGGGGGGTCTTTCTTT,CASSQGGSFF